This section outlines one TCR beta chain sequence together with its context. These data originate in a study of shared T cell receptors in the human thymus. CDR1 LNHDA and CDR2 SQIVND come from the germline V gene (reference sequence). Trimming removed 5 bases from V and 3 bases from J, with 14 bases in between. The CDR3 runs 15 residues. Profiling relied on immunoSEQ multiplex PCR, and the TCRdb table lists in-frame clones only, not all of them. This sample yields some 760,000 clones, of which approximately 85% are seen a single time; roughly 0.01% belongs to the top ten. These data were likewise used in another study, on human thymus T cells. Per that study: Having corrective surgery for congenital heart defects, healthy Finnish infants were the ones who donated. Thymic samples were excised during corrective heart operations. There appeared to be biased usage of V and J genes in thymic and blood repertoires.

Sequencing input: thymocytes. This chain connects TRBV19 to TRBJ1-3; the D gene is possibly TRBD1 (6 bases). The clonotype originates from a girl less than two years old with a congenital heart defect. The CDR3 loop is CASSRRDILGNTIYF. CDR3 DNA: TGTGCCAGTAGTCGAAGGGACATCCTTGGAAACACCATATATTTT. Drawing the rest from reference TRBV19 and TRBJ1-3, the complete variable domain is DGGITQSPKYLFRKEGQNVTLSCEQNLNHDAMYWYRQDPGQGLRLIYYSQIVNDFQKGDIAEGYSVSREKKESFPLTVTSAQKNPTAFYLCASSRRDILGNTIYFGEGSWLTVV.